This TCR beta chain was identified in a study of blood T cell repertoires in COVID-19. Study at large: PBMCs, B-cell-depleted T cells, or T cells provided the cDNA or gDNA that made up the material.

This CDR3 spans 15 amino acids. V shed 5 bases, J shed 0 bases, and the junction held 7 bases outside the gene matches. Germline-derived CDR1 and CDR2 are SNHLY and FYNNEI. The repertoire was sequenced with immunoSEQ multiplex PCR; TCRdb's copy has only in-frame clones and lacks some. The sample includes about 250,000 clones, roughly 83% of them seen just once. The material sequenced was peripheral blood. This sequence originates from a man older than 75 with acute or convalescent COVID-19. This chain joins TRBV2 and TRBJ2-7; 7 bases fit TRBD1. The CDR3 nucleotides read TGTGCCAGCAGTCTACAGGGGTCGAGCTCCTACGAGCAGTACTTC. Its protein product is CASSLQGSSSYEQYF.